The 14 T cell receptor beta chains in this list originate from one sample, sequenced in a study of shared clonotypes between healthy human individuals. TCRdb's table, derived via immunoSEQ multiplex PCR, lists solely in-frame clones and lacks some. In the table there are under 1,900,000 clones, approximately 98.5% of which are singletons. What was sequenced was naive CD4+ T cells sorted from blood. Stated subset: CD45RA+ positively selected. The receptors come from a man between 25 and 39 years old in good health.

The chain combines TRBV6-5 with TRBJ1-1, with D hard to call. With 6 bases removed from V and 0 bases from J, the gap between germline ends came to 11 bases. Germline CDR1 MNHEY, CDR2 SVGAGI. The CDR3 is made up of 14 amino acids. CDR3 nucleotides: TGTGCCAGCAGGGTCAGTAACATGAACACTGAAGCTTTCTTT. Translating it yields CASRVSNMNTEAFF.

The table lists this clone with a count of one. The chain combines TRBV27 with TRBJ2-7, with D uncertain. Germline CDR1 and CDR2: MNHEY and SMNVEV (reference sequence). This CDR3 is 13 amino acids long. Between the trimmed V and J ends, which lost 1 base and 5 bases, there was a span of 9 bases. CDR3 sequence (DNA): TGTGCCAGCAGTTTATTAGTTAGCCACGAGCAGTACTTC. This sequence encodes CASSLLVSHEQYF.

The chain couples TRBV7-3 to TRBJ2-1; D uncertain. Germline CDR1 is SGHTA and CDR2 is FQGTGA. The length of the CDR3 is 13 residues. Trimming took off 1 base at V and 9 bases at J, with 10 bases between the two ends. The CDR3 nucleotides are TGTGCCAGCAGCTTAAGTCTTAAGAGTGAGCAGTTCTTC. Translated: CASSLSLKSEQFF.

CDR3 DNA: TGTGCCAGCAGCTTAGAGTTTGCGGGAGAGGCAGATACGCAGTATTTT. It encodes CASSLEFAGEADTQYF. This chain links TRBV11-2 with TRBJ2-3; 7 nucleotides line up with TRBD2. The length of the CDR3 is 16 residues. V was pared by 0 bases and J by 4 bases, with 7 bases of the junction left unmatched. Germline CDR1 and CDR2: SGHAT and FQNNGV.

The chain employs TRBV29-1 and TRBJ2-7; D not resolved. Germline CDR1 and CDR2: SQVTM and ANQGSEA. V lost 4 bases and J 1 base, leaving 11 bases between the germline ends. The CDR3 spans 13 residues. The CDR3 coding sequence is TGCAGCGTTGTTACAGCTGCTTCCTACGAGCAGTACTTC. It encodes CSVVTAASYEQYF.

On this clone: Other nucleotide sequences in the sample specify the same CDR3. The V and J genes are TRBV5-1 and TRBJ2-1; D tentatively fits TRBD1 or TRBD2 (5 bases each). The CDR3 length is 16 residues. Germline V lookup: CDR1 SGHRS, CDR2 YFSETQ. V lost 0 bases and J lost 0, with 10 bases in between. This chain's CDR3 is CASSLEGPSSYNEQFF. Written as DNA, the CDR3 is TGCGCCAGCAGCTTGGAGGGACCGAGCTCCTACAATGAGCAGTTCTTC. Based on the CDR3 plus reference TRBV5-1 and TRBJ2-1, the full variable domain is KAGVTQTPRYLIKTRGQQVTLSCSPISGHRSVSWYQQTPGQGLQFLFEYFSETQRNKGNFPGRFSGRQFSNSRSEMNVSTLELGDSALYLCASSLEGPSSYNEQFFGPGTRLTVL.

The chain joins TRBV28 to TRBJ1-1, with D possibly matching TRBD1 (6 bases). There are 15 residues in the CDR3. Per the germline V gene, CDR1 is MDHEN and CDR2 is SYDVKM. Deletions cut 6 bases from V and 4 bases from J, with 18 bases between. CDR3 DNA sequence: TGTGCCAGCAGAATAGGAGACAGGCTACTCACTGAAGCTTTCTTT. Its translation is CASRIGDRLLTEAFF.

This rearrangement joins TRBV5-1 to TRBJ2-7; 10 bases align to TRBD2. The CDR3 covers 15 residues. V trimming: 3 bases; J trimming: 2 bases; junction bases outside the gene matches: 5. The germline V gene encodes CDR1 SGHRS and CDR2 YFSETQ. The CDR3 sequence: CASSYGLADPYEQYF. The CDR3 bases are TGCGCCAGCAGCTACGGACTAGCGGACCCCTACGAGCAGTACTTC. Full variable domain (rest looked up from reference TRBV5-1 and TRBJ2-7): KAGVTQTPRYLIKTRGQQVTLSCSPISGHRSVSWYQQTPGQGLQFLFEYFSETQRNKGNFPGRFSGRQFSNSRSEMNVSTLELGDSALYLCASSYGLADPYEQYFGPGTRLTVT.

The rearrangement joins TRBV4-2 to TRBJ2-2; TRBD2 agrees at 8 bases. The CDR3 is 17 residues long. Germline CDR1 is LGHNA and CDR2 is YNFKEQ. The V and J ends lost 2 bases and 4 bases, in that order; junction bases with no gene match: 9. The CDR3 region has the DNA TGTGCCAGCAGCCAATCCAGCGGGAGTGGTAGCACCGGGGAGCTGTTTTTT. It specifies CASSQSSGSGSTGELFF.

This clone appeared once. This chain connects TRBV5-1 to TRBJ2-3; 14 nucleotides match TRBD2. Unmatched junction bases numbered 9, after V lost 0 bases and J lost 3 bases. This CDR3 spans 19 amino acids. Germline CDR1 and CDR2: SGHRS and YFSETQ. The CDR3 is CASSLEGLAGVGSTDTQYF. The CDR3 DNA reads as TGCGCCAGCAGCTTGGAGGGACTAGCGGGAGTGGGTTCAACAGATACGCAGTATTTT.

The chain is built from TRBV30 and TRBJ2-3; 11 bases line up with TRBD2. Trimming removed 2 bases from V and 2 bases from J; junction bases left unmatched: 3. The CDR3 length is 15 residues. The germline CDR1 and CDR2 sequences are GTSNPN and SVGIG (reference sequence). In DNA, the CDR3 is TGTGCCTGGAGTACTAGCGGGAGAATCACAGATACGCAGTATTTT. This gives the protein CAWSTSGRITDTQYF.

V and J are TRBV27 and TRBJ2-7; D is perhaps TRBD2 (5 bases). This CDR3 is built from 15 residues. Germline CDR1 is MNHEY and CDR2 is SMNVEV (reference sequence). Deletions cut 6 bases from V and 0 bases from J, with 15 bases between. CDR3 nucleotides: TGTGCCAGCAGCTCCGACGCTAGCTTCTCCTACGAGCAGTACTTC. Protein product: CASSSDASFSYEQYF.

This chain joins TRBV27 and TRBJ2-7; 9 nucleotides agree with TRBD1. In germline, CDR1 is MNHEY, CDR2 SMNVEV (reference sequence). The CDR3 runs to 12 residues. Unmatched junction bases numbered 1, after V lost 3 bases and J lost 7 bases. CDR3 sequence reads: CASSFGTGEQYF. The CDR3 nucleotides read TGTGCCAGCAGTTTCGGGACAGGGGAGCAGTACTTC.

Of note for this clone: The junction departs from germline at one end; a sequencing error may be responsible. This sequence joins TRBV10-3 and TRBJ1-1; D is unresolved. Germline CDR1 and CDR2: ENHRY and SYGVKD. The CDR3 contains 14 residues. CDR3 coding DNA: TGTGCCATCAGTGACTGGCGGGCGAACGCTGAAGCTTTCTTT. It specifies CAISDWRANAEAFF.